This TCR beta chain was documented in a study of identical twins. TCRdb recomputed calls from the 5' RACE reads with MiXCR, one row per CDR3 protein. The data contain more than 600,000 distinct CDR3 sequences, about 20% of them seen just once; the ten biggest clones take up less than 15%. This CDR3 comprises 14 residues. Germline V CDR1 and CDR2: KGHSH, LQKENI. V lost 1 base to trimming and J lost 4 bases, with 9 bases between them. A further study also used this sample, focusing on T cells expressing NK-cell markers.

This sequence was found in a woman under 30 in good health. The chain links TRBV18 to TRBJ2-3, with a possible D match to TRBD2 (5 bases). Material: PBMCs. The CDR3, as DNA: TGTGCCAGCTCACCACTAATCGGGGCAGATACGCAGTATTTT. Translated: CASSPLIGADTQYF.